The 17 T cell receptor beta chains reported below all come from one sample, sequenced in a study of cytomegalovirus exposure and HLA in healthy donors. PCR used 60 Vbeta primers and 13 Jbeta primers. TCRdb's table, derived via immunoSEQ multiplex PCR, lists solely in-frame clones and lacks some. The data contain about 210,000 clones, around 88% of them singletons. Sample: PBMCs. These receptors originate from a middle-aged man in good health and CMV-seropositive.

This clone has a handful of counts. The chain employs TRBV4-3 and TRBJ1-1; 7 bases match TRBD1. CDR1 is LGHNA and CDR2 is YSLEER in the germline V gene. The trim removed 4 bases at V and 1 base at J, leaving 3 bases unmatched. The length of the CDR3 is 14 residues. The CDR3 protein is CASSPGTENTEAFF. Here the CDR3 DNA reads TGCGCCAGCAGCCCCGGGACAGAGAACACTGAAGCTTTCTTT.

V is TRBV2 and J is TRBJ2-6; TRBD1 might be the D (5 bases). Looked up from germline, CDR1 is SNHLY and CDR2 is FYNNEI. Trimming stripped 7 bases from V and 3 bases from J, with 10 bases between. The CDR3 is 14 amino acids. The CDR3 DNA is TGTGCCAGCACTCCAGGGTTTGGGGCCAACGTCCTGACTTTC. Amino acid sequence: CASTPGFGANVLTF. The variable domain in full, with the rest retrieved from reference TRBV2 and TRBJ2-6, is EPEVTQTPSHQVTQMGQEVILRCVPISNHLYFYWYRQILGQKVEFLVSFYNNEISEKSEIFDDQFSVERPDGSNFTLKIRSTKLEDSAMYFCASTPGFGANVLTFGAGSRLTVL.

A few counts support this clone. The chain links TRBV28 to TRBJ2-7; 7 bases align to TRBD1. The CDR3 is 15 amino acids. Per germline, CDR1 MDHEN and CDR2 SYDVKM. V lost 5 bases and J lost 2; bases outside the gene matches: 9. The CDR3 DNA is TGTGCCAGCAGTGACCTGGGACAGTTGGCCTACGAGCAGTACTTC. Its protein product is CASSDLGQLAYEQYF.

The chain is built from TRBV6-1 and TRBJ2-7; 10 positions match TRBD2. The CDR3 runs 15 residues. V shed 3 bases, J shed 3 bases, and the junction held 5 bases outside the gene matches. Germline CDR1 is MNHNS and CDR2 is SASEGT. The CDR3 DNA sequence: TGTGCCAGCAGTGAGGGGACTAGCGATTACTACGAGCAGTACTTC. It encodes CASSEGTSDYYEQYF.

The genes are TRBV7-2 and TRBJ2-2; D call uncertain. CDR1 and CDR2 (germline): SGHTA, FQGNSA. V shed 1 base and J shed 2 bases, with 8 bases lying between them. This CDR3 is built from 15 residues. CDR3 in amino acids: CASSLGGFNTGELFF. The CDR3 DNA reads as TGTGCCAGCAGCTTAGGTGGCTTTAACACCGGGGAGCTGTTTTTT.

The V gene is TRBV5-4, the J gene TRBJ2-4; D perhaps matches TRBD1 (6 bases). Trimming cost V 3 bases and J 7 bases, with 14 bases left between them. The germline gives CDR1 SGHNT, CDR2 YYREEE (reference sequence). This CDR3 comprises 14 residues. The CDR3 reads CASSSDPGVNIQYF. The CDR3 bases are TGTGCCAGCAGCTCTGACCCAGGGGTGAACATTCAGTACTTC. Full variable domain (missing parts from reference TRBV5-4 and TRBJ2-4): ETGVTQSPTHLIKTRGQQVTLRCSSQSGHNTVSWYQQALGQGPQFIFQYYREEENGRGNFPPRFSGLQFPNYSSELNVNALELDDSALYLCASSSDPGVNIQYFGAGTRLSVL.

This sequence joins TRBV19 and TRBJ1-5; 10 nucleotides agree with TRBD1. CDR1 is LNHDA and CDR2 is SQIVND in the germline V gene (reference sequence). With V trimmed by 6 bases and J by 5 bases, 7 bases remained unmatched. The CDR3 has 15 residues. The CDR3 bases are TGTGCCAGTAGAGGGGGACAGGGGAGGTATCAGCCCCAGCATTTT. It is translated as CASRGGQGRYQPQHF.

J is TRBJ2-5 and V is TRBV5-1, with 11 nucleotides matching TRBD1. Unmatched junction bases numbered 2, after V lost 5 bases and J lost 5 bases. CDR1 and CDR2 (germline): SGHRS, YFSETQ. The CDR3 has 13 residues. The CDR3 region has the DNA TGCGCCAGCAGTCGGGACAGGGGGGAGACCCAGTACTTC. Its protein is CASSRDRGETQYF. The variable domain in full, completed from reference TRBV5-1 and TRBJ2-5, reads KAGVTQTPRYLIKTRGQQVTLSCSPISGHRSVSWYQQTPGQGLQFLFEYFSETQRNKGNFPGRFSGRQFSNSRSEMNVSTLELGDSALYLCASSRDRGETQYFGPGTRLLVL.

The CDR3 sequence is CASSPGNYEQYF. The DNA for the CDR3 is TGTGCCAGCAGCCCCGGGAACTACGAGCAGTACTTC. The chain recombines TRBV14 with TRBJ2-7; D may be TRBD2 (5 bases). Germline CDR1 reads SGHDN; CDR2 reads FVKESK. CDR3 length: 12 residues. Trimming left V 4 bases short and J 3 bases short, with 7 bases between.

The CDR3 sequence is CASSGRALSTDTQYF. The DNA of the CDR3 is TGTGCCAGTAGCGGGAGGGCTCTTAGCACAGATACGCAGTATTTT. The V and J genes are TRBV19 and TRBJ2-3; 8 positions agree with TRBD2. Germline V gives CDR1 LNHDA, CDR2 SQIVND (reference sequence). Unmatched junction bases numbered 5, after V lost 6 bases and J lost 0 bases. CDR3 length: 15 residues.

The table lists this clone with a count of one. This sequence joins TRBV6-4 and TRBJ2-1; 12 bases fit TRBD2. This CDR3 region has 15 residues. V trimming: 4 bases; J trimming: 9 bases; junction bases outside the gene matches: 7. CDR1 MRHNA and CDR2 SNTAGT come from the germline V gene. The CDR3 bases are TGTGCCAGCAGTGGTCTAGCGGGAGGGCACGGTGAGCAGTTCTTC. This codes for CASSGLAGGHGEQFF.

This chain joins TRBV15 and TRBJ1-5; D call uncertain. V was clipped by 4 bases and J by 0 bases, with 10 bases between them. This CDR3 contains 15 residues. Germline loops: CDR1 LNHNV, CDR2 YYDKDF (reference sequence). The CDR3 DNA is TGTGCCACCAGCATGTCAACAGTTAGCAATCAGCCCCAGCATTTT. As protein: CATSMSTVSNQPQHF.

The chain recombines TRBV2 with TRBJ2-3; a weak D match, TRBD2 (6 bases). This CDR3 has 13 amino acids. Trimming left V 9 bases short and J 1 base short, with 11 bases between. Per the germline V gene, CDR1 is SNHLY and CDR2 is FYNNEI. As DNA, the CDR3 is TGTGCCAGTACTAGCAGCCGCACAGATACGCAGTATTTT. It yields the protein CASTSSRTDTQYF. The variable domain in full, with the rest retrieved from reference TRBV2 and TRBJ2-3, is EPEVTQTPSHQVTQMGQEVILRCVPISNHLYFYWYRQILGQKVEFLVSFYNNEISEKSEIFDDQFSVERPDGSNFTLKIRSTKLEDSAMYFCASTSSRTDTQYFGPGTRLTVL.

This chain uses TRBV9 with TRBJ2-7; 10 nucleotides line up with TRBD2. Germline CDR1 SGDLS, CDR2 YYNGEE. The V segment lost 0 bases and the J segment 3 bases; nucleotides outside the gene matches: 3. This CDR3 has 15 amino acids. CDR3 DNA: TGTGCCAGCAGCGTAGCATCTAGCGGGAGCTACGAGCAGTACTTC. It specifies CASSVASSGSYEQYF.

V is TRBV7-2 and J is TRBJ2-7; TRBD2 is a possible D gene (6 bases). The V gene's germline CDR1 is SGHTA and CDR2 FQGNSA. This CDR3 spans 16 amino acids. Trimming stripped 5 bases from V and 2 bases from J, with 19 bases between. The CDR3 spells CASSPRGRDMAYEQYF. The CDR3 DNA is TGTGCCAGCAGCCCTCGCGGGCGGGATATGGCCTACGAGCAGTACTTC.

The genes are TRBV28 and TRBJ1-2, with TRBD1 matching over 7 bases. V was pared by 6 bases and J by 9 bases, with 10 bases of the junction left unmatched. This CDR3 spans 13 amino acids. Per germline, CDR1 MDHEN and CDR2 SYDVKM. Written as DNA, the CDR3 is TGTGCCAGCAGGTACCGGGACAGCAGACGCTACACCTTC. This gives the protein CASRYRDSRRYTF.

V gene TRBV5-1 combines with J gene TRBJ2-3; D is unresolved. The CDR3 length is 15 residues. V dropped 3 bases and J dropped 1 base, with 12 bases sitting between them. Germline-derived CDR1 and CDR2 are SGHRS and YFSETQ. The CDR3 here is CASSSQVPGTDTQYF. CDR3 coding DNA: TGCGCCAGCAGCTCGCAGGTCCCTGGCACAGATACGCAGTATTTT.